The clone carrying this T cell receptor beta chain was counted ten times or more. During its preparation, the TCRbeta library received unique molecular identifiers. TCRdb reprocessed the PCR reads with MiXCR, giving one entry per CDR3 protein. This sample has tens of thousands of distinct CDR3 sequences; more than 5% occur once, and the top ten carry roughly 31%. The sample comes from a study of T-cell reconstitution after alpha-beta-depleted transplantation in children. Germline CDR1 is DFQATT and CDR2 is SNEGSKA (reference sequence). V dropped 3 bases and J dropped 0; count of bases not matched to a gene: 4. This CDR3 region has 15 residues.

The chain joins TRBV20-1 to TRBJ2-4, with TRBD2 matching 8 bases. The TCR sequence derives from a female patient between 2 and 15 years old who had a stem cell transplant for aplastic anemia, so the T cells may come from the graft donor. Sample: PBMCs, mostly from graft donor cells, taken 60 days after TCRalphabeta/CD19-depleted stem cell transplant. The CDR3 sequence is CSARAGGRAKNIQYF. DNA of the CDR3: TGCAGTGCTAGGGCGGGGGGCCGAGCCAAAAACATTCAGTACTTC.